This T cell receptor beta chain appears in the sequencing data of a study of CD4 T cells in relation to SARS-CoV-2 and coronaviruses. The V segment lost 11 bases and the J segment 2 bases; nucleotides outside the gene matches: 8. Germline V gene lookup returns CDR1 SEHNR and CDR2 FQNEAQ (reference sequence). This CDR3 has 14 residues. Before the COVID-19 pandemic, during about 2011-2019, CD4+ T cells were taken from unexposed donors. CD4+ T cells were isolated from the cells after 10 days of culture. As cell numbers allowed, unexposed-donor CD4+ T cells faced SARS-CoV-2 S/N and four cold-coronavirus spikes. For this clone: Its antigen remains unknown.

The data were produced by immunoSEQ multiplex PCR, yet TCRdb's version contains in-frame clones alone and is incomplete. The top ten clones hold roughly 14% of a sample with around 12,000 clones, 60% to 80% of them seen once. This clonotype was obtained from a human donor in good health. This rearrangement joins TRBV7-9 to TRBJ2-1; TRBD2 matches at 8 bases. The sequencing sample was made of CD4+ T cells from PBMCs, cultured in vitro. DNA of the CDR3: TGTGCCGGACAGAGCGGGAGCACCTACAATGAGCAGTTCTTC. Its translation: CAGQSGSTYNEQFF. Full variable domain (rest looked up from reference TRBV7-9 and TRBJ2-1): DTGVSQNPRHKITKRGQNVTFRCDPISEHNRLYWYRQTLGQGPEFLTYFQNEAQLEKSRLLSDRFSAERPKGSFSTLEIQRTEQGDSAMYLCAGQSGSTYNEQFFGPGTRLTVL.